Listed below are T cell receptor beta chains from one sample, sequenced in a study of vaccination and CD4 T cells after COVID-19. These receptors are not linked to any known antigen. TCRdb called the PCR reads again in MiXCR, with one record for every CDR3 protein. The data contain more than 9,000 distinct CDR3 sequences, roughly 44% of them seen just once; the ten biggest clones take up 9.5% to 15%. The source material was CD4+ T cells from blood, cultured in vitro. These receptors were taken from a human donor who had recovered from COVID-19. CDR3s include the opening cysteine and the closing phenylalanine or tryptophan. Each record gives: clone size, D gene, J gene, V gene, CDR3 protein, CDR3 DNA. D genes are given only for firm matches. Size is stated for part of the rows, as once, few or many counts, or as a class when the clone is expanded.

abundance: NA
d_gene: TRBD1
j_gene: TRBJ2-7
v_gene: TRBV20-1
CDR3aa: CSARDPPGTGFEQYF
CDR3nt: TGCAGTGCTAGAGATCCCCCCGGGACAGGGTTCGAGCAGTACTTC

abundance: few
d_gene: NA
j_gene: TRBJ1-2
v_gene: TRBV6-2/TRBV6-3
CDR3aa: CASTTEKQSGGRGYTF
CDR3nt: TGTGCCAGCACCACCGAAAAGCAGTCGGGCGGGCGTGGCTACACCTTC

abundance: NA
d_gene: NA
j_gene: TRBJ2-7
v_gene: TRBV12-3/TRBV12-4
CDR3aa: CASSFSGRASYEQYF
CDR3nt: TGTGCCAGCAGTTTCTCCGGGAGAGCATCCTACGAGCAGTACTTC

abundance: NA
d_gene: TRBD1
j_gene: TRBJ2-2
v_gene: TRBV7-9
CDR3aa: CASSFGQGFVTGELFF
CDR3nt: TGTGCCAGCAGCTTCGGACAGGGGTTTGTGACCGGGGAGCTGTTTTTT

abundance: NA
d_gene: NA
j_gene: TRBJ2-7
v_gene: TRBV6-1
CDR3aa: CASSEGRSYEQYF
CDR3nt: TGTGCCAGCAGTGAGGGACGAAGCTACGAGCAGTACTTC

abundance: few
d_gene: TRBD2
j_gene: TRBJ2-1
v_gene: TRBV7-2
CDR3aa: CASSLDTIRGGLNEQFF
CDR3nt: TGTGCCAGCAGCTTAGATACGATTCGGGGGGGCCTGAATGAGCAGTTCTTC

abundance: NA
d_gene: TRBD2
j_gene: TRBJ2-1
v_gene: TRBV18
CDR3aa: CASSPSVAGVQFF
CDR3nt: TGTGCCAGCTCACCGTCAGTAGCGGGGGTGCAGTTCTTC

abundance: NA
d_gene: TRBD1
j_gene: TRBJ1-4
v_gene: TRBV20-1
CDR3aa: CSARRTGAAEKLFF
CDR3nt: TGCAGTGCTCGACGGACAGGGGCGGCTGAAAAACTGTTTTTT

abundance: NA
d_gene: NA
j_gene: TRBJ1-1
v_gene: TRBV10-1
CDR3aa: CASSDGARNTEAFF
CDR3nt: TGCGCCAGCAGTGATGGGGCCAGGAACACTGAAGCTTTCTTT

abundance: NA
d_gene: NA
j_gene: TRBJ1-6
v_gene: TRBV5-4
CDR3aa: CASSLWRGSGNSPLHF
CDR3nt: TGTGCCAGCAGCTTGTGGAGGGGTAGCGGAAATTCACCCCTCCACTTT

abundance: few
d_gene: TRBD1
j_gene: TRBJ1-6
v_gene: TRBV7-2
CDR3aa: CASSSRDSLGSPLHF
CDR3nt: TGTGCCAGCAGCTCCCGGGACAGCCTAGGTTCACCCCTCCACTTT

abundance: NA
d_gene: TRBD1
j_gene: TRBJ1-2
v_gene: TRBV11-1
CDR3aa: CASSPWTGQDGYTF
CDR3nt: TGTGCCAGCAGCCCATGGACAGGACAGGATGGCTACACCTTC

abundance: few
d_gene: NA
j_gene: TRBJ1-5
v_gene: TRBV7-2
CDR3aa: CASSSRSAGAQPQHF
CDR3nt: TGTGCCAGCAGCTCCAGATCGGCAGGGGCCCAGCCCCAGCATTTT

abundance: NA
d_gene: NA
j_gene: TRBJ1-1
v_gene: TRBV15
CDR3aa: CATSRVRSGGTEAFF
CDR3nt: TGTGCCACCAGCAGAGTGAGGTCCGGGGGCACTGAAGCTTTCTTT

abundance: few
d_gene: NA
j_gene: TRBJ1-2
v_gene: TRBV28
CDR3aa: CASSFFTTGSHGYTF
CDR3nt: TGTGCCAGCAGTTTCTTCACAACAGGTTCACATGGCTACACCTTC

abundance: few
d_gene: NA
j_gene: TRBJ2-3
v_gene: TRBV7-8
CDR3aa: CASSLGRDTQYF
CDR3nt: TGTGCCAGCAGCTTAGGGCGAGATACGCAGTATTTT

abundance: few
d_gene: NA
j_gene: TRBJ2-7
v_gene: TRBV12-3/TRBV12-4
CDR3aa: CASRSGISYEQYF
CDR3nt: TGTGCCAGCAGATCAGGGATCAGCTACGAGCAGTACTTC

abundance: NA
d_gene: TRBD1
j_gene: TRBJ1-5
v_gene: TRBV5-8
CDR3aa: CASSYLDRDDQPQHF
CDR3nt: TGTGCCAGCAGCTACTTGGACAGGGACGATCAGCCCCAGCATTTT

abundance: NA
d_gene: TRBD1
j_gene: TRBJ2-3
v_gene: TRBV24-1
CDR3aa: CATSDLRTGPGADTQYF
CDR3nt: TGTGCCACCAGTGATTTGAGGACAGGCCCTGGGGCAGATACGCAGTATTTT

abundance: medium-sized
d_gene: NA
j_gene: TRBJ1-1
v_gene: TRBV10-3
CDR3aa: CAISRGSEAFF
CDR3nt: TGTGCCATCAGCCGGGGAAGTGAAGCTTTCTTT

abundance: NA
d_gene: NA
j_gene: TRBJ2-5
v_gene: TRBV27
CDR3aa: CASSFRQVETQYF
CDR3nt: TGTGCCAGCAGTTTCCGACAGGTGGAGACCCAGTACTTC

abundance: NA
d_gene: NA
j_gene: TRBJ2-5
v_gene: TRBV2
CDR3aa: CASRVTGSRSLETQYF
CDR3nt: TGTGCCAGCAGGGTCACAGGGAGCAGAAGCCTAGAGACCCAGTACTTC